These 4 T cell receptor beta chains came from one sample sequenced in a study of metastatic and nonmetastatic thyroid tumors. All patients reached thyroid surgery having received no treatment beforehand. Through MiXCR, TCRdb re-clonotyped the PCR reads. The profile shows fewer than 40,000 clones, roughly 15% of them singletons. Specimen: blood. These receptors were collected from a female donor with papillary thyroid cancer or a benign thyroid nodule (not recorded which). Some clones in this sample may be carry-over from other donors' samples.

Ten or more counts support this clone. This may come from a read error, since a much larger clone is one base off. The sample carries other DNA sequences with the same CDR3. CDR3 nucleotide sequence: TGTGCCAGCAGCTTCCTGACAGGGCAAGAGACTCAGTACTTC. Protein: CASSFLTGQETQYF. The V gene is TRBV11-2, the J gene TRBJ2-5, with 7 bases aligning to TRBD1. The CDR3 length is 14 residues. The germline V gene has CDR1 SGHAT and CDR2 FQNNGV.

The genes are TRBV6-6 and TRBJ2-2; D is unresolved. The CDR3 consists of 15 residues. In germline, CDR1 is MNHNY, CDR2 SVGAGI (reference sequence). Trimming cost V 2 bases and J 7 bases, with 14 bases left between them. The CDR3 loop reads CASSYSLELIGELFF. In DNA form, the CDR3 reads TGTGCCAGCAGTTACAGCCTAGAATTGATCGGGGAGCTGTTTTTT.

This clone has at least ten counts. The genes are TRBV28 and TRBJ2-7; 7 bases are shared with TRBD1. This CDR3 is 13 amino acids long. V trimming: 4 bases; J trimming: 2 bases; junction bases outside the gene matches: 2. CDR1 and CDR2 from the germline V gene are MDHEN and SYDVKM. Written as DNA, the CDR3 is TGTGCCAGCAGTTCCGACAGGGCCTACGAGCAGTACTTC. This sequence encodes CASSSDRAYEQYF.

This clone was found many times. The V and J genes are TRBV18 and TRBJ1-1; D might be TRBD1 (6 bases). The CDR3 loop spans 14 amino acids. V was clipped by 3 bases and J by 0 bases, with 8 bases between them. Per germline, CDR1 KGHSH and CDR2 LQKENI. CDR3 loop: CASSPDSLNTEAFF. In DNA form, the CDR3 reads TGTGCCAGCTCACCGGACAGCCTGAACACTGAAGCTTTCTTT.